One and the same sample provided the 29 T cell receptor beta chains below, sequenced in a study of blood T cells in healthy people across ages. The second PCR ran about 6 to 11 cycles with a sample-barcoded 5' primer and J-beta primers. TCRdb used MiXCR to reprocess the 5' RACE reads, holding one entry per CDR3 protein. The repertoire has approximately 1,000,000 distinct CDR3 sequences, more than 35% of them found once; the top ten carry approximately 17%. The specimen was blood. These receptors were obtained from an older woman in good health.

This clonotype was seen more than once but under ten times. A junction boundary mismatches the germline segment, possibly from a read error. The chain joins TRBV27 to TRBJ1-6; 10 bases agree with TRBD1. The CDR3 is 15 amino acids. Germline lookup yields CDR1 MNHEY and CDR2 SMNVEV (reference sequence). The CDR3 loop is CASSRTGTGDSPPHF. Written as DNA, the CDR3 is TGTGCCAGCAGTCGAACCGGGACAGGGGATTCACCCCCCCACTTT.

V usage is TRBV6-5 and J usage is TRBJ1-5; possibly TRBD1 for D (5 bases). The V gene's germline CDR1 is MNHEY and CDR2 SVGAGI. The CDR3 extends over 20 amino acids. The V and J ends lost 4 bases and 0 bases respectively, with 25 bases between them. In DNA form, the CDR3 reads TGTGCCAGCAGTTTCCACTTCGATGTCCGCGCAGGGTATAGCAATCAGCCCCAGCATTTT. Translating gives CASSFHFDVRAGYSNQPQHF.

Only a few counts were recorded for this clonotype. The chain couples TRBV13 to TRBJ1-2; 9 bases are shared with TRBD1. The CDR3 has 16 amino acids. Germline lookup yields CDR1 PRHDT and CDR2 FYEKMQ (reference sequence). V shed 1 base and J 7 bases; nucleotides not matched to a gene: 10. The CDR3 sequence is CASSLAQGAFRGGYTF. The CDR3 region has the DNA TGTGCCAGCAGCTTAGCACAGGGGGCCTTTCGAGGTGGCTACACCTTC.

V and J are TRBV15 and TRBJ2-7; D is unresolved. The V end lost 0 bases, the J end lost 3 bases, and 9 bases lay between the germline ends. Germline assignment: CDR1 LNHNV and CDR2 YYDKDF (reference sequence). The length of the CDR3 is 14 residues. The CDR3 nucleotides are TGTGCCACCAGCAGAGACCCGACCTACTACGAGCAGTACTTC. Translated: CATSRDPTYYEQYF. The whole variable domain, remainder taken from reference TRBV15 and TRBJ2-7, is DAMVIQNPRYQVTQFGKPVTLSCSQTLNHNVMYWYQQKSSQAPKLLFHYYDKDFNNEADTPDNFQSRRPNTSFCFLDIRSPGLGDTAMYLCATSRDPTYYEQYFGPGTRLTVT.

The V gene is TRBV7-3, the J gene TRBJ2-3, with 9 bases identical to TRBD2. The germline V gene encodes CDR1 SGHTA and CDR2 FQGTGA. This CDR3 contains 14 residues. The V segment lost 5 bases and the J segment 4 bases; nucleotides outside the gene matches: 4. This CDR3 is CASSQTSGSDTQYF. As DNA, the CDR3 is TGTGCCAGCAGCCAGACTAGCGGATCAGATACGCAGTATTTT.

This clonotype occurred a few times. CDR3 sequence (DNA): TGTGCCAGCTCACCATGGACTAGCGGGGGGACCGAGCAGTACTTC. Protein product: CASSPWTSGGTEQYF. The chain combines TRBV18 with TRBJ2-7, with TRBD2 identical over 14 bases. CDR3 size: 15 residues. V shed 2 bases, J shed 6 bases, and the junction held 3 bases outside the gene matches. Germline V gene data show CDR1 as KGHSH and CDR2 as LQKENI. Full variable domain (missing parts from reference TRBV18 and TRBJ2-7): NAGVMQNPRHLVRRRGQEARLRCSPMKGHSHVYWYRQLPEEGLKFMVYLQKENIIDESGMPKERFSAEFPKEGPSILRIQQVVRGDSAAYFCASSPWTSGGTEQYFGPGTRLTVT.

A few counts support this clonotype. The gene calls are TRBV20-1 and TRBJ2-5; tentatively, D is TRBD2 (5 bases). CDR3 length: 13 amino acids. Germline CDR1 reads DFQATT; CDR2 reads SNEGSKA (reference sequence). The ends were cut back, 6 bases at V and 4 bases at J, with 15 bases in the middle. The CDR3: CSAGRGSTETQYF. CDR3 sequence (DNA): TGCAGTGCGGGTCGGGGATCCACAGAGACCCAGTACTTC.

The chain uses TRBV5-1 and TRBJ2-7; D is unclear. V was trimmed by 0 bases and J by 2 bases, leaving 9 bases between them. The CDR3 has 14 residues. Germline lookup yields CDR1 SGHRS and CDR2 YFSETQ. This CDR3 reads CASSLDPKTYEQYF. For the CDR3, the DNA is TGCGCCAGCAGCTTGGATCCCAAAACCTACGAGCAGTACTTC.

This clonotype has just a few counts. V is TRBV4-1 and J is TRBJ2-3; D gene ambiguous. This CDR3 region has 15 residues. The germline CDR1 and CDR2 sequences are MGHRA and YSYEKL. V lost 0 bases to trimming and J lost 2 bases, with 9 bases between them. The CDR3 protein is CASSQDRADTDTQYF. CDR3 sequence (DNA): TGCGCCAGCAGCCAAGATCGGGCAGACACAGATACGCAGTATTTT.

A single count supports this clonotype. CDR3 DNA sequence: TGTGCCAGCAGCTTAGTCGGGGGTTTGGGCAATGAGCAGTTCTTC. The encoded protein is CASSLVGGLGNEQFF. The V and J genes are TRBV11-2 and TRBJ2-1, with a weak D call TRBD2 (6 bases). This CDR3 region has 15 residues. Deletions cut 1 base from V and 6 bases from J, with 13 bases between. CDR1 SGHAT and CDR2 FQNNGV come from the germline V gene.

This clonotype has more than one count but fewer than ten. V and J are TRBV24-1 and TRBJ2-1; 8 nucleotides agree with TRBD1. With 4 bases clipped from V and 8 bases from J, the junction kept 6 bases outside the gene matches. CDR3 length: 14 residues. Germline values: CDR1 KGHDR, CDR2 SFDVKD. In nucleotides, the CDR3 is TGTGCCACCAGTGACCCGACCAGGGGGCATGAGCAGTTCTTC. This sequence encodes CATSDPTRGHEQFF.

This clonotype came up a few times. The V gene is TRBV4-1, the J gene TRBJ2-2; a weak D match, TRBD1 (7 bases). Germline V gene sequence: CDR1 MGHRA, CDR2 YSYEKL. The CDR3 has 16 amino acids. Trimming removed 4 bases at V and 4 bases at J, with 16 bases between. CDR3 in DNA: TGCGCCAGCAGCCCACCCCGACAGGGACTCACCGGGGAGCTGTTTTTT. As protein: CASSPPRQGLTGELFF.

This clonotype was seen ten or more times. The rearrangement uses TRBV4-1 and TRBJ2-4, with a possible D match to TRBD2 (5 bases). From germline, CDR1 is MGHRA and CDR2 YSYEKL. V lost 1 base to trimming and J lost 0 bases, with 10 bases between them. CDR3 length equals 16 residues. The CDR3 DNA is TGCGCCAGCAGCCAAGTCAAGGGAGTAGCCAAAAACATTCAGTACTTC. It yields the protein CASSQVKGVAKNIQYF.

V usage is TRBV29-1 and J usage is TRBJ1-1, with 7 bases that match TRBD1. This CDR3 is 12 amino acids long. V gave up 7 bases and J gave up 9 bases; unmatched junction bases: 11. CDR1 is SQVTM, CDR2 ANQGSEA, per germline. The CDR3 sequence is CSATGIYRQAFF. The CDR3 nucleotides read TGCAGCGCGACAGGGATATATCGCCAAGCTTTCTTT.

The rearrangement links TRBV6-1 to TRBJ2-4; a possible D gene is TRBD1 (5 bases). From germline, CDR1 is MNHNS and CDR2 SASEGT. Trimming took 4 bases from V and 0 from J, leaving 7 bases between them. The CDR3 length is 14 residues. CDR3 sequence reads: CASSGQRAKNIQYF. CDR3 bases: TGTGCCAGCAGTGGACAGAGAGCCAAAAACATTCAGTACTTC.

The chain carries TRBV7-9 and TRBJ2-6, with 12 nucleotides matching TRBD1. Germline trimming cut 5 bases from V and 2 bases from J; bases unmatched to any gene: 7. Germline assignment: CDR1 SEHNR and CDR2 FQNEAQ (reference sequence). The CDR3 length is 18 residues. In nucleotides, the CDR3 is TGTGCCAGCAGCACTACGGGACAGGGGGCTACTGGGGCCAACGTCCTGACTTTC. It specifies CASSTTGQGATGANVLTF.

In this sample, this clonotype turned up a few times. A read error may explain this, as a much larger clone is one base away. The chain joins TRBV7-2 to TRBJ2-7; D remains ambiguous. With the DNA end fitting TRBJ2-5 better, the J assignment may be wrong. CDR3 length equals 14 residues. The germline V gene encodes CDR1 SGHTA and CDR2 FQGNSA. CDR3 bases: TGTGCCAGCAGCGTAGATGGTGGCGGAGAGACCCAGTACTTC. Encoded protein: CASSVDGGGETQYF.

The J gene is TRBJ2-5, the V gene TRBV3-1; D gene unclear. The DNA matches TRBJ2-7 better at its end, which makes the J call doubtful. Germline CDR1 is LGHDT and CDR2 is YNNKEL (reference sequence). The CDR3 consists of 13 residues. CDR3 DNA: TGTGCCAGCAGCCAGCCCTTGACGGGCGAGCAGTACTTC. Translation: CASSQPLTGEQYF.

This chain links TRBV5-1 with TRBJ2-1, with D possibly being TRBD2 (5 bases). V lost 3 bases and J lost 8, with 12 bases in between. CDR3 length: 13 residues. Germline-derived CDR1 and CDR2 are SGHRS and YFSETQ. CDR3 nucleotides: TGCGCCAGCAGCTCCCGAGGGAGCCATGAGCAGTTCTTC. This sequence encodes CASSSRGSHEQFF.

J is TRBJ1-3 and V is TRBV9; a possible D gene is TRBD1 (5 bases). The CDR3 runs to 15 residues. V was shortened by 5 bases and J by 8 bases, with 20 bases between the two germline ends. Germline CDR1 reads SGDLS; CDR2 reads YYNGEE. As DNA, the CDR3 is TGTGCCAGCAGTGACTCCACGGGGGACTTGGACACCATATATTTT. Protein product: CASSDSTGDLDTIYF.

The chain joins TRBV18 to TRBJ2-7; TRBD2 aligns across 7 bases. The germline gives CDR1 KGHSH, CDR2 LQKENI. After removal of 4 bases from V and 2 bases from J, the junction contained 8 bases not matched to a gene. The CDR3 loop spans 15 amino acids. CDR3 sequence reads: CASSLNVGTTYEQYF. The CDR3 coding sequence is TGTGCCAGCTCACTCAACGTTGGGACTACCTACGAGCAGTACTTC.

The chain is built from TRBV11-2 and TRBJ2-2; D gene uncertain. Germline V gives CDR1 SGHAT, CDR2 FQNNGV. Trimming left V 2 bases short and J 8 bases short, with 9 bases between. The CDR3 length is 13 residues. This CDR3 is CASSLSDSGELFF. CDR3 in DNA: TGTGCCAGCAGCTTATCAGATTCTGGGGAGCTGTTTTTT. The complete variable domain, with remaining parts taken from reference TRBV11-2 and TRBJ2-2, reads EAGVAQSPRYKIIEKRQSVAFWCNPISGHATLYWYQQILGQGPKLLIQFQNNGVVDDSQLPKDRFSAERLKGVDSTLKIQPAKLEDSAVYLCASSLSDSGELFFGEGSRLTVL.

V gene TRBV20-1 combines with J gene TRBJ2-1, with a weak D call TRBD2 (6 bases). CDR3 length: 15 residues. Trimming took off 5 bases at V and 7 bases at J, with 21 bases between the two ends. The germline gives CDR1 DFQATT, CDR2 SNEGSKA (reference sequence). The CDR3 region is CSAPVARDSSNEQFF. The CDR3 coding sequence is TGCAGTGCTCCCGTGGCTCGGGACTCAAGTAATGAGCAGTTCTTC.

The rearrangement links TRBV9 to TRBJ2-7; D assignment may be TRBD1 or TRBD2 (7 bases each). This CDR3 comprises 17 residues. V lost 0 bases, J lost 2 bases, and 18 bases lay in between. Germline V lookup: CDR1 SGDLS, CDR2 YYNGEE. This chain's CDR3 is CASSVEWGGTDTYEQYF. For the CDR3, the DNA is TGTGCCAGCAGCGTAGAATGGGGAGGGACAGACACCTACGAGCAGTACTTC.

The CDR3 region has the DNA TGTGCCAGCAACTCTTTAGACCGACAGGATGGGGAGACCCAGTACTTC. Its protein is CASNSLDRQDGETQYF. This sequence joins TRBV3-1 and TRBJ2-7, with D maybe TRBD1 (6 bases). The assigned J gene may be wrong: the sequence end matches TRBJ2-5 better. Germline V gene lookup returns CDR1 LGHDT and CDR2 YNNKEL (reference sequence). This CDR3 has 16 amino acids.

Worth noting for this clonotype: One junction end does not reproduce the germline sequence, and a read error may be involved. The J gene is TRBJ2-3, the V gene TRBV10-2; TRBD2 matches at 10 bases. This CDR3 region has 16 residues. Germline assignment: CDR1 WSHSY and CDR2 SAAADI. CDR3 nucleotides: TGCGTCAGCAGCGCGACTAGCGGGTTTAGCACAGATACGCAGTATTTT. Protein sequence: CVSSATSGFSTDTQYF.

CDR3 in amino acids: CASSFRLAGSTDTQYF. The CDR3 bases are TGTGCCAGCAGCTTCAGACTAGCGGGTAGCACAGATACGCAGTATTTT. The chain is built from TRBV7-2 and TRBJ2-3; TRBD2 matches 10 bases. The CDR3 consists of 16 residues. The V segment lost 3 bases and the J segment 0 bases; nucleotides outside the gene matches: 3. CDR1 and CDR2 from the germline V gene are SGHTA and FQGNSA. Using reference TRBV7-2 and TRBJ2-3 for the parts outside the CDR3, the full variable domain is GAGVSQSPSNKVTEKGKDVELRCDPISGHTALYWYRQSLGQGLEFLIYFQGNSAPDKSGLPSDRFSAERTGGSVSTLTIQRTQQEDSAVYLCASSFRLAGSTDTQYFGPGTRLTVL.

The table lists this clonotype with a few counts. CDR3 protein: CASRTTATRQYF. CDR3 coding DNA: TGTGCCAGCAGAACGACAGCAACCCGGCAGTACTTC. The chain has TRBV6-6 and TRBJ2-5; perhaps TRBD1 as D (5 bases). This CDR3 is 12 amino acids long. CDR1 is MNHNY and CDR2 is SVGAGI in the germline V gene (reference sequence). Trimming took 6 bases from V and 11 from J, leaving 16 bases between them.

The chain is built from TRBV12-3 or TRBV12-4 and TRBJ2-5; D possibly uses TRBD1 or TRBD2 (6 bases each). Trimming stripped 1 base from V and 4 bases from J, with 13 bases between. The CDR3 has 15 amino acids. This CDR3 is CASSLEQGGTETQYF. The DNA for the CDR3 is TGTGCCAGCAGTTTAGAGCAAGGGGGGACAGAGACCCAGTACTTC.